This T cell receptor (beta chain) was retrieved from a study of blood T cell repertoires in COVID-19. The wider study: The samples span acute and convalescent COVID-19 from the United States, Italy and Spain. PBMCs, B-cell-depleted T cells, or T cells were the source of the cDNA or gDNA that made up the material.

Looked up from germline, CDR1 is SNHLY and CDR2 is FYNNEI. Trimming cost V 6 bases and J 2 bases, with 22 bases left between them. The CDR3 has 18 amino acids. In the authors' methods: How many nucleated cells were present was estimated from reference gene primer amplification. Assay used: immunoSEQ multiplex PCR; TCRdb lists only in-frame clones, some missing. V and J calls and clone size are as listed in that table; D and trimming were resolved from the DNA. Among 300,000 or so clones, approximately 90% were seen once, and the ten largest hold approximately 7.2%. This TCR was recovered from a woman aged 25 to 39 who had recovered from COVID-19. The chain combines TRBV2 with TRBJ2-2; weak D call: TRBD1 (6 bases). Sequences were obtained from peripheral blood. The DNA of the CDR3 is TGTGCCAGCAGGCCCGGGACAATTCTCCTACCAAACACCGGGGAGCTGTTTTTT. This codes for CASRPGTILLPNTGELFF.